This TCR beta chain came from a study of blood T cell repertoires in COVID-19. Cohort allocation depended upon clinical history that participants reported. Before they entered the study, exposed participants had met a COVID-19 case within 2 weeks. Clones were sequenced by immunoSEQ multiplex PCR, and TCRdb holds only the in-frame ones, with some missing. The profile shows approximately 300,000 clones, more than 85% of them singletons. The CDR3 extends over 14 amino acids. V shed 2 bases and J shed 4 bases, with 11 bases lying between them. The germline V gene has CDR1 SEHNR and CDR2 FQNEAQ (reference sequence).

The TCR was taken from a woman aged 25 to 39 who had been exposed to COVID-19. The chain links TRBV7-9 to TRBJ1-2, with D possibly being TRBD1 (6 bases). The source material was PBMCs or T cells enriched from blood (not recorded which). The chain's CDR3 is CASSLRGGTYGYTF. CDR3 DNA sequence: TGTGCCAGCAGCTTAAGGGGGGGCACCTATGGCTACACCTTC.